This T cell receptor (beta chain) was sequenced in a study of blood T cell repertoires in COVID-19. About the study: Samples came from the United States, Italy and Spain, spanning acute and convalescent COVID-19. PBMCs, B-cell-depleted T cells, or T cells were the source of the cDNA or gDNA that made up the material.

Seattle's enrolled individuals joined amid active infection and were then monitored longitudinally. Original analysis: Estimates of nucleated cell counts were drawn from the amplification of reference gene primers. Profiling relied on immunoSEQ multiplex PCR, and the TCRdb table lists in-frame clones only, not all of them. V and J calls and clone size follow that table, whereas D and trimming were derived from the DNA. This sample carries 150,000 to 200,000 clones, about 86% of them seen once, and the ten largest clones take about an eighth. V was clipped by 5 bases and J by 6 bases, with 20 bases between them. This CDR3 spans 16 amino acids. Germline CDR1 reads LNHDA; CDR2 reads SQIVND (reference sequence).

V and J are TRBV19 and TRBJ1-5, with a possible D match to TRBD1 (5 bases). Sample: peripheral blood. This sequence originates from a woman aged 70-85 years with COVID-19, enrolled during active disease. DNA for the CDR3: TGTGCCAGTAGTCCCAAAACAGGTACCCCAGGTCAGCCCCAGCATTTT. It specifies CASSPKTGTPGQPQHF.